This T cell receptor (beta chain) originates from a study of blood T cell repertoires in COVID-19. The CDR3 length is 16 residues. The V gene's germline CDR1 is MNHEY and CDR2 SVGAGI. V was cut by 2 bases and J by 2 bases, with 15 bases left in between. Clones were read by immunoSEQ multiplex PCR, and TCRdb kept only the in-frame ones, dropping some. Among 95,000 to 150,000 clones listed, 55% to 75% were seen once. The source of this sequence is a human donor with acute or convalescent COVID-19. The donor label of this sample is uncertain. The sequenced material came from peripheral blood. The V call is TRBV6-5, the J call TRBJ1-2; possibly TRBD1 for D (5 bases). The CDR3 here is CASSYTGTKQNYGYTF. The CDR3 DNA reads TGTGCCAGCAGTTACACAGGAACAAAACAAAACTATGGCTACACCTTC.